This is a list of T cell receptor beta chains from one sample in a study of breast tumors, draining lymph nodes, adjacent tissues. Using its own MiXCR run on the multiplex PCR reads, TCRdb lists one record per CDR3 protein. Here the sample spans around 290,000 distinct CDR3 sequences, about 33% being singletons. The specimen sequenced was axillary lymph node tissue. The source of these receptors is a female donor with breast cancer. Some clones in this sample may be carry-over from other donors' samples. Both conserved end residues are part of each CDR3. Fields, in order: D gene, J gene, clone size, V gene, CDR3 DNA, CDR3 protein. D genes are given only for firm matches. Only some rows state a clone size, as once, few, many or a class for expanded clones.

>TRBD2|TRBJ2-7|.|TRBV20-1
TGCAGTGCTATGCCCAGGACTAGCGGGAAGGCGAACGAGCAGTACTTC
CSAMPRTSGKANEQYF
>TRBD2|TRBJ2-1|.|TRBV5-1
TGCGCCAGCAGCTTGGATTTCAGCGGGAGGGCCAAGCATGAGCAGTTCTTC
CASSLDFSGRAKHEQFF
>.|TRBJ2-7|many|TRBV20-1
TGCAGTGCTCTAGACCCCGGGTCAGGCCCCCACGAGCAGTACTTC
CSALDPGSGPHEQYF
>.|TRBJ1-2|many|TRBV7-3
TGTGCCAGCAGCCCGGGCGCTAACTATGGCTACACCTTC
CASSPGANYGYTF
>.|TRBJ2-3|many|TRBV12-3/TRBV12-4
TGTGCCAGCAGCAAAGACAGCCCTCCGCAGTATTTT
CASSKDSPPQYF
>.|TRBJ2-5|many|TRBV15
TGTGCCACCAGCGGGAACCCGGGGGAGACCCAGTACTTC
CATSGNPGETQYF
>TRBD2|TRBJ2-1|once|TRBV7-2
TGTGCCAGCAGCTTAGGACTAGCGGGAGCCAGTATGGATGAGCAGTTCTTC
CASSLGLAGASMDEQFF
>TRBD2|TRBJ2-3|many|TRBV20-1
TGCAGTGCTAGCGGCGGGAGAGGCGCAGATACGCAGTATTTT
CSASGGRGADTQYF
>.|TRBJ2-7|many|TRBV15
TGTGCCACCAGCAGAGACCGGGGACACGAGCAGTACTTC
CATSRDRGHEQYF
>TRBD1|TRBJ2-3|.|TRBV11-2
TGTGCCAGCAGCTTAGGGGGGACAGCTACGCAGTATTTT
CASSLGGTATQYF
>.|TRBJ1-2|many|TRBV12-3/TRBV12-4
TGTGCCAGCAGTTTATCAGGGCTCTATGGCTACACCTTC
CASSLSGLYGYTF
>TRBD1|TRBJ2-7|many|TRBV5-1
TGCGCCAGCAGCCCCCCGACAGGGAACACCGGCGAGCAGTACTTC
CASSPPTGNTGEQYF
>TRBD1|TRBJ2-5|many|TRBV7-6
TGTGCCAGCAGCTTCCAAGGGACAGGGATGTACCAAGAGACCCAGTACTTC
CASSFQGTGMYQETQYF
>.|TRBJ2-3|many|TRBV5-1
TGCGCCAGCAGCTTGTGGCCTAGCCAGGGGGGGACAGATACGCAGTATTTT
CASSLWPSQGGTDTQYF
>TRBD2|TRBJ2-5|.|TRBV9
TGTGCCAGCAGCGTATCAACGGGAGGGCCCCCCGAGACCCAGTACTTC
CASSVSTGGPPETQYF
>.|TRBJ2-1|many|TRBV5-1
TGCGCCAGCAGCTTGGAAATAAACAGGGTAGATGAGCAGTTCTTC
CASSLEINRVDEQFF
>.|TRBJ1-2|.|TRBV20-1
TGCAGTGCTAGAGATCGTTCCGGGGCAGTGGGTTACACCTTC
CSARDRSGAVGYTF
>.|TRBJ2-1|few|TRBV30
TGTGCCTGGAAAGAGTCAGTCGGGTTGCAGTTCTTC
CAWKESVGLQFF
>TRBD1|TRBJ2-7|few|TRBV27
TGTGCCAGCAGTTATGGGACAGATCTCTACGAGCAGTACTTC
CASSYGTDLYEQYF
>.|TRBJ2-5|.|TRBV29-1
TGCAGCGACAGAGGACTACAAGAGACCCAGTACTTC
CSDRGLQETQYF
>.|TRBJ1-3|many|TRBV12-3/TRBV12-4
TGTGCCAGCACCGAGCACAAAACTGGAAACACCATATATTTT
CASTEHKTGNTIYF
>TRBD2|TRBJ2-7|few|TRBV3-1
TGTGCCAGCAGCCGAGGACTAGCGGGAGCGGGCGAGCAGTACTTC
CASSRGLAGAGEQYF
>.|TRBJ2-6|.|TRBV7-3
TGTGCCAGCAGCTCCTCCAGTGGAGGCGGGAGGGCCAACGTCCTGACTTTC
CASSSSSGGGRANVLTF
>TRBD2|TRBJ2-5|.|TRBV3-1
TGTGCCAGCAGCCACCGTATCGGGAGGGCCGAAGAGACCCAGTACTTC
CASSHRIGRAEETQYF
>.|TRBJ2-5|many|TRBV29-1
TGCAGCGTTGAAGAGGGGAAACTGGGAGAGACCCAGTACTTC
CSVEEGKLGETQYF
>TRBD2|TRBJ2-6|.|TRBV20-1
TGCGGTGCCTTACCTAGCGGGAGGGGAGGAGGTGCCAACGTCCTGACTTTC
CGALPSGRGGGANVLTF
>TRBD1|TRBJ2-3|many|TRBV10-3
TGTGCCACCACCGACTTGGACAGGGCCAGCACAGATACGCAGTATTTT
CATTDLDRASTDTQYF
>TRBD2|TRBJ2-3|many|TRBV2
TGTGCCAGCAGGACGACTAGCGCATCACCGGGAGATACGCAGTATTTT
CASRTTSASPGDTQYF
>TRBD2|TRBJ2-7|.|TRBV7-9
TGTGCCAGCCGCCAAGCGAGCGGGAGTACCGGCGAGCAGTACTTC
CASRQASGSTGEQYF
>.|TRBJ2-3|many|TRBV2
TGTGCCAGCAGTGTATCGGGAGATGGGACGCAGTATTTT
CASSVSGDGTQYF
>.|TRBJ2-3|many|TRBV2
TGTGCCAGCAGTGAACCAGGGATGGATTTGACAGATACGCAGTATTTT
CASSEPGMDLTDTQYF
>.|TRBJ1-2|.|TRBV29-1
TGCAGCGTTGGAGGGGACTTCTATGGCTACACCTTC
CSVGGDFYGYTF
>TRBD1|TRBJ1-6|many|TRBV6-1
TGTGCCAGCCGCCCGGGACAGGCAAATTCACCCCTCCACTTT
CASRPGQANSPLHF
>TRBD2|TRBJ2-2|.|TRBV28
TGTGCCAGCAGTCCCCCTAGCGGGAATGTCGGGGAGCTGTTTTTT
CASSPPSGNVGELFF
>TRBD2|TRBJ2-1|many|TRBV10-3
TGTGCCATCAGCCGGACTAGCGGGAGGTCAGGGGATGAGCAGTTCTTC
CAISRTSGRSGDEQFF
>TRBD1|TRBJ1-4|many|TRBV29-1
TGCAGCGCCCTGGACAGGGGGCGGGTTGAAAAACTGTTTTTT
CSALDRGRVEKLFF
>TRBD2|TRBJ2-7|many|TRBV20-1
TGCAGTGCTTGCCCCCCGGGGGGCCCGGTGACTAGCGGCTACGAGCAGTACTTC
CSACPPGGPVTSGYEQYF
>TRBD1|TRBJ1-2|.|TRBV7-9
TGTGCCAGCAGCCCCACAGCGCAGGGGGGGACAGTCGGCTACACCTTC
CASSPTAQGGTVGYTF
>TRBD2|TRBJ2-2|many|TRBV12-3/TRBV12-4
TGTGCCAGCAGTTTTGAGGCGGGAGGTTACACCGGGGAGCTGTTTTTT
CASSFEAGGYTGELFF
>.|TRBJ1-6|many|TRBV6-5
TGTGCCAGCAGTTACGCCCTGGCTAATTCACCCCTCCACTTT
CASSYALANSPLHF
>.|TRBJ1-1|.|TRBV19
TGTGCCACCACAGAACGGCGGTCGAACACTGAAGCTTTCTTT
CATTERRSNTEAFF
>TRBD1|TRBJ2-5|many|TRBV20-1
TGCAGTGCAGCGGGACAGGGGAGGTACCAAGAGACCCAGTACTTC
CSAAGQGRYQETQYF
>.|TRBJ2-3|many|TRBV5-1
TGCGCCAGCAGCTTGATCGGAACAGATACGCAGTATTTT
CASSLIGTDTQYF
>TRBD2|TRBJ2-7|many|TRBV7-9
TGTGCCAGCAGCCGCCCTAGCGGGAGGGCCTACGAGCAGTACTTC
CASSRPSGRAYEQYF
>TRBD1|TRBJ1-2|.|TRBV11-2
TGTGCCAGCAGCCAGGACAGGGGGCCGAACTATGGCTACACCTTC
CASSQDRGPNYGYTF
>TRBD2|TRBJ2-2|many|TRBV3-1
TGTGCCAGCAGCCAAGTAGCGGGAGATACCGGGGAGCTGTTTTTT
CASSQVAGDTGELFF
>.|TRBJ2-7|many|TRBV6-1
TGTGCCAGCAGTGAAGCGGCACGCTCCTACGAGCAGTACTTC
CASSEAARSYEQYF
>TRBD1|TRBJ2-3|many|TRBV30
TGTGCCTGGAGTGTTCCCGGGACAGGGCGTTATTTT
CAWSVPGTGRYF
>TRBD2|TRBJ2-5|once|TRBV20-1
TGCAGTGCGCGACTAGCGGATCAAGAGACCCAGTACTTC
CSARLADQETQYF
>TRBD1|TRBJ1-4|many|TRBV5-4
TGTGCCAGCAGCCGCTCCGGGACAGCTAATGAAAAACTGTTTTTT
CASSRSGTANEKLFF
>.|TRBJ2-2|.|TRBV7-6
TGTGCCAGCAGCTTGCAGGGAGGCCCCGGGGGGCTGTTTTTT
CASSLQGGPGGLFF
>.|TRBJ1-6|many|TRBV4-1
TGCGCCAGCAGCGTACAGGGTGGTACGTATTCACCCCTCCACTTT
CASSVQGGTYSPLHF
>.|TRBJ2-2|many|TRBV2
TGTGCCAGCAGTGAGACTGGAGTGAACACCGGGGAGCTGTTTTTT
CASSETGVNTGELFF
>.|TRBJ1-3|.|TRBV5-1
TGCGCCAGCAGCTGGGGGACGACTGGAAACACCATATATTTT
CASSWGTTGNTIYF
>.|TRBJ2-5|.|TRBV20-1
TGCAGTGCTAGAGCCGGTCTTGTTGGAGAGACCCAGTACTTC
CSARAGLVGETQYF
>.|TRBJ2-7|many|TRBV19
TGTGCCAGTAGGTCCCTCCGTTCCATGGACTACGAGCAGTACTTC
CASRSLRSMDYEQYF
>TRBD2|TRBJ2-1|many|TRBV9
TGTGCCAGCAGCGTAGCCCCTTTACTAGCGGGAGGGCCCAATGAGCAGTTCTTC
CASSVAPLLAGGPNEQFF